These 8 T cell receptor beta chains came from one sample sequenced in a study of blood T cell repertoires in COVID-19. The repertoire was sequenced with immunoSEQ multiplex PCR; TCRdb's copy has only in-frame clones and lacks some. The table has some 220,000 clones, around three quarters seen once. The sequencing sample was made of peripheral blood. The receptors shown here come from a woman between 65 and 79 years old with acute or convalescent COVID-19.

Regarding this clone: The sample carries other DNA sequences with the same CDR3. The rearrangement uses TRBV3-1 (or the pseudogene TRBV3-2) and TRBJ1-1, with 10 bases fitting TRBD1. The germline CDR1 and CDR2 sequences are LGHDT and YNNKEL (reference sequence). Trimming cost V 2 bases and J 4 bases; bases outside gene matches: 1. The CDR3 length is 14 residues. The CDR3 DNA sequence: TGTGCCAGCAGCCAACGGACAGGGGGCACTGAAGCTTTCTTT. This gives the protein CASSQRTGGTEAFF.

As DNA, the CDR3 is TGTGCCAGCAGCCAGGGGGCGAATGGCTACACCTTC. It translates to CASSQGANGYTF. This rearrangement joins TRBV3-1 (or the pseudogene TRBV3-2) to TRBJ1-2, with D maybe TRBD1 (6 bases). The CDR3 is 12 residues long. CDR1 LGHDT and CDR2 YNNKEL come from the germline V gene (reference sequence). V lost 3 bases, J lost 6 bases, and 8 bases lay in between.

For the CDR3, the DNA is TGTGCCTGTGGGCTTAACTACGAGCAGTACTTC. The encoded protein is CACGLNYEQYF. This sequence joins TRBV30 and TRBJ2-7; D unresolved. Per germline, CDR1 GTSNPN and CDR2 SVGIG (reference sequence). The CDR3 contains 11 residues. Trimming pared 6 bases from V and 3 bases from J, leaving 9 bases between. The whole variable domain, filled in from reference TRBV30 and TRBJ2-7, reads SQTIHQWPATLVQPVGSPLSLECTVEGTSNPNLYWYRQAAGRGLQLLFYSVGIGQISSEVPQNLSASRPQDRQFILSSKKLLLSDSGFYLCACGLNYEQYFGPGTRLTVT.

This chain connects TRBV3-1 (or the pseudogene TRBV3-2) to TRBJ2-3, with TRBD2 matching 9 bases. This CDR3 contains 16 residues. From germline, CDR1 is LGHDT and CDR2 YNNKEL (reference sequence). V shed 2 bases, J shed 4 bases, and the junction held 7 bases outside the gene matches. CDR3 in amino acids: CASSQNFAGGADTQYF. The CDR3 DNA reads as TGTGCCAGCAGCCAAAATTTTGCGGGAGGGGCAGATACGCAGTATTTT.

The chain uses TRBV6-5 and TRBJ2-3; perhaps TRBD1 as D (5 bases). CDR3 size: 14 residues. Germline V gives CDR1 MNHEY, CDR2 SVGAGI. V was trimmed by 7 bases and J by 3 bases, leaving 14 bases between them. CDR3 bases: TGTGCCAGCAAAAGGGGTACAGGTACAGATACGCAGTATTTT. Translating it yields CASKRGTGTDTQYF.

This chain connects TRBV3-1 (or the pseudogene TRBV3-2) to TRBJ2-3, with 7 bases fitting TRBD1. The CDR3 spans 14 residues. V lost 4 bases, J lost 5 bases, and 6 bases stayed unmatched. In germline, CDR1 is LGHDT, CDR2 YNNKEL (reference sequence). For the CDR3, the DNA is TGTGCCAGCAGCCGGGACAGCGGATTAGATACGCAGTATTTT. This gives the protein CASSRDSGLDTQYF.

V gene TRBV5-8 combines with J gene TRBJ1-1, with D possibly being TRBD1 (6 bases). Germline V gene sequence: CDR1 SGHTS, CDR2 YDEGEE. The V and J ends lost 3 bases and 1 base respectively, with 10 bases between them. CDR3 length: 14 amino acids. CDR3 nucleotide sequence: TGTGCCAGCAGCTACAGGGACCGGAACACTGAAGCTTTCTTT. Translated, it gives CASSYRDRNTEAFF. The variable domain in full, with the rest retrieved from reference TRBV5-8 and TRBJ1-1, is EAGVTQSPTHLIKTRGQQATLRCSPISGHTSVYWYQQALGLGLQFLLWYDEGEERNRGNFPPRFSGRQFPNYSSELNVNALELEDSALYLCASSYRDRNTEAFFGQGTRLTVV.

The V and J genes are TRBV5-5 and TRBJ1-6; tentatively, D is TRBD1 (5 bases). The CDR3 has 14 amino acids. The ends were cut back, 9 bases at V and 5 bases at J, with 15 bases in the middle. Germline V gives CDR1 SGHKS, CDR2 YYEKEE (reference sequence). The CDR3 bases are TGTGCCACCCGGCCAGGGCTGGATAATTCACCCCTCCACTTT. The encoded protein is CATRPGLDNSPLHF.